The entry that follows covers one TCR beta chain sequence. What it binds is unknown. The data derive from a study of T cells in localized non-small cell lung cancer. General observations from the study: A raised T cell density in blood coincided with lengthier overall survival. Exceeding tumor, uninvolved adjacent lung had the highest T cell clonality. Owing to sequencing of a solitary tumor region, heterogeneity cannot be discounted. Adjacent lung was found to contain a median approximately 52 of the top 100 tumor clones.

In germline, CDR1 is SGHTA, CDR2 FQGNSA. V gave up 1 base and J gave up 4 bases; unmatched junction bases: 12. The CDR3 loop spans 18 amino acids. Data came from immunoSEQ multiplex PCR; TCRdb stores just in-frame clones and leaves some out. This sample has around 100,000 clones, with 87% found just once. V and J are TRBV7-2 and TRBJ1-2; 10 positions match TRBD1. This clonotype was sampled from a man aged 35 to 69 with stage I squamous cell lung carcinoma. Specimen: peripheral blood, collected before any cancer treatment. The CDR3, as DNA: TGTGCCAGCAGCTTAGTGGGGACAGGGGAACGTAGGCCCTATGGCTACACCTTC. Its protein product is CASSLVGTGERRPYGYTF.